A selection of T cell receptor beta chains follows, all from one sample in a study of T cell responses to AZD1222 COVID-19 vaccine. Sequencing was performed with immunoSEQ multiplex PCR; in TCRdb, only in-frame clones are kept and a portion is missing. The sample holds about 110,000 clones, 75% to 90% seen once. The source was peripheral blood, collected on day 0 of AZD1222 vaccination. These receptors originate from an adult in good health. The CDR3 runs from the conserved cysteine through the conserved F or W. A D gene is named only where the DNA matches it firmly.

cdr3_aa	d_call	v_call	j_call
CASSRSGSVYEQYF	TRBD2	TRBV6-2/TRBV6-3	TRBJ2-7
CASSRDRAEETQYF	TRBD1	TRBV6-2/TRBV6-3	TRBJ2-5
CASSGTGVNTEAFF	TRBD1	TRBV2	TRBJ1-1
CASSETQADTQYF	-	TRBV10-1	TRBJ2-3
CASSPTRGASGTEAFF	-	TRBV18	TRBJ1-1
CASSLFQKTEAFF	-	TRBV5-1	TRBJ1-1
CASSHSRVSPQPQHF	-	TRBV7-8	TRBJ1-5
CASRSFHGGLKYEQYF	-	TRBV28	TRBJ2-7
CASSLAGGGTEAFF	-	TRBV7-9	TRBJ1-1
CASSLDASYEQYF	-	TRBV5-1	TRBJ2-7
CASSRPAGSNQPQHF	-	TRBV6-2/TRBV6-3	TRBJ1-5
CASSQAGRGYTF	-	TRBV7-9	TRBJ1-2
CAISDINQETQYF	-	TRBV10-3	TRBJ2-5
CASAEGGKLFF	-	TRBV12-5	TRBJ2-2
CASSPRTSGTYEQYF	TRBD2	TRBV9	TRBJ2-7
CASTDGTSPYNEQFF	-	TRBV5-1	TRBJ2-1
CASNNEPGNEQFF	-	TRBV19	TRBJ2-1
CASSLLTDSYNSPLHF	-	TRBV5-6	TRBJ1-6
CASTPTPGAGANVLTF	-	TRBV19	TRBJ2-6
CASSLAGLVYEQYF	-	TRBV28	TRBJ2-7
CASRQATLGTSGGAISYNEQFF	TRBD2	TRBV3-1/TRBV3-2	TRBJ2-1
CASSHPPGLAGAYNEQFF	TRBD2	TRBV14	TRBJ2-1
CASSLDSRANYGYTF	-	TRBV7-2	TRBJ1-2
CASSPSGGYNEQFF	-	TRBV7-9	TRBJ2-1
CASSKTPPGQGAQEQYF	TRBD1	TRBV27	TRBJ2-7
CASRSLDWADTQYF	-	TRBV6-5	TRBJ2-3
CASSLAGGIEQFF	TRBD2	TRBV5-4	TRBJ2-1
CASSLDFLTGNTGELFF	-	TRBV11-2	TRBJ2-2
CASSPSRNNEQFF	-	TRBV27	TRBJ2-1
CASSLRTASRRDYGYTF	-	TRBV6-2/TRBV6-3	TRBJ1-2
CASSPGTSGRLDTQYF	TRBD2	TRBV4-2	TRBJ2-3
CASSLASTTAYSNQPQHF	-	TRBV7-2	TRBJ1-5
CASSYDGNYGYTF	-	TRBV6-2/TRBV6-3	TRBJ1-2
CASSLRQGELGTEAFF	TRBD1	TRBV27	TRBJ1-1
CALVSRWMNTEAFF	-	TRBV2	TRBJ1-1
CASSSGEKSGELFF	-	TRBV27	TRBJ2-2
CASSPGGVNTEAFF	-	TRBV6-4	TRBJ1-1
CASSQAGAGGLGDIQYF	-	TRBV4-3	TRBJ2-4
CASSMTRDGETQYF	-	TRBV19	TRBJ2-5
CASGGGGEQYF	-	TRBV27	TRBJ2-7
CASSLLGPPRYGYTF	-	TRBV28	TRBJ1-2
CASSLGGQGNTEAFF	-	TRBV5-4	TRBJ1-1
CSVEKAGEETQYF	TRBD2	TRBV29-1	TRBJ2-5
CASSLVGQGSTYGYTF	TRBD1	TRBV5-6	TRBJ1-2
CASSLETSGGSQETQYF	TRBD2	TRBV5-1	TRBJ2-5
CASSTFPGRTEAFF	-	TRBV27	TRBJ1-1
CASSLAGSPDEQYF	-	TRBV28	TRBJ2-7
CASSLRDKTDRGPYEQYF	TRBD1	TRBV7-2	TRBJ2-7
CASSLAPAGATDTQYF	TRBD2	TRBV7-2	TRBJ2-3
CASSLELAGAHTQYF	TRBD2	TRBV7-9	TRBJ2-3
CASSLWSGSGQPQHF	-	TRBV28	TRBJ1-5
CASSMMVFPELTGFIAFF	-	TRBV19	TRBJ1-1